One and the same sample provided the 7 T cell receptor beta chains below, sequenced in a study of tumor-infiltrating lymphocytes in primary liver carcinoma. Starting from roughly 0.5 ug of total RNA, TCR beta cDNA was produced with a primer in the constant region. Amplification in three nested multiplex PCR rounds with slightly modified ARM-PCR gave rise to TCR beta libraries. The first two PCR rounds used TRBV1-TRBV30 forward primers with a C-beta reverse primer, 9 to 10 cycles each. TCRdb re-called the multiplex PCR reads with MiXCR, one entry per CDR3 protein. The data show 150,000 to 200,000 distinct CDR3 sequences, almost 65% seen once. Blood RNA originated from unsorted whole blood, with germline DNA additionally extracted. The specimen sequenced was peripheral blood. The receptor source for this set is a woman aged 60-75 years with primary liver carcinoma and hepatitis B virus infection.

CDR3 region: CASSTMTGTHYEQYF. The CDR3 DNA is TGTGCCAGCAGCACTATGACAGGGACTCACTACGAGCAGTACTTC. The rearrangement joins TRBV5-4 to TRBJ2-7; a possible D gene is TRBD1 (7 bases). The V gene lost 4 bases and the J gene lost 3 bases, with 17 bases spanning the gap. Germline values: CDR1 SGHNT, CDR2 YYREEE (reference sequence). The CDR3 totals 15 residues.

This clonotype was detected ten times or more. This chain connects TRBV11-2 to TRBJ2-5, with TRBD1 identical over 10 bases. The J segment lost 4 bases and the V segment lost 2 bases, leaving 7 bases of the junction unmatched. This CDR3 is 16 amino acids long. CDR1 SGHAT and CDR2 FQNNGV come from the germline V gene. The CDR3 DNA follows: TGTGCCAGCAGCTTATTGGGACAGGGGTGGTTAGAGACCCAGTACTTC. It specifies CASSLLGQGWLETQYF. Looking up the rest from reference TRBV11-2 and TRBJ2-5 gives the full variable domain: EAGVAQSPRYKIIEKRQSVAFWCNPISGHATLYWYQQILGQGPKLLIQFQNNGVVDDSQLPKDRFSAERLKGVDSTLKIQPAKLEDSAVYLCASSLLGQGWLETQYFGPGTRLLVL.

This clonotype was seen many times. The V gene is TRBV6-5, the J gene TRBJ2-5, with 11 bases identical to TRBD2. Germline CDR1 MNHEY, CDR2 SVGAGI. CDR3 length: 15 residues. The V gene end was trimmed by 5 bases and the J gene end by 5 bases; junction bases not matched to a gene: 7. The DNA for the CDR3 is TGTGCCAGCAGTACGACTAGCGGGAATATGGAGACCCAGTACTTC. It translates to CASSTTSGNMETQYF.

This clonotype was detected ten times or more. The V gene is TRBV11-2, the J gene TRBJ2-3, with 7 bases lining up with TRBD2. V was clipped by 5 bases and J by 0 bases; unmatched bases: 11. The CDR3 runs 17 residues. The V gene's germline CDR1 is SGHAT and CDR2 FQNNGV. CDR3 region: CASSPGRASGSTDTQYF. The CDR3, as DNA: TGTGCCAGCAGCCCAGGCCGGGCTAGCGGAAGCACAGATACGCAGTATTTT.

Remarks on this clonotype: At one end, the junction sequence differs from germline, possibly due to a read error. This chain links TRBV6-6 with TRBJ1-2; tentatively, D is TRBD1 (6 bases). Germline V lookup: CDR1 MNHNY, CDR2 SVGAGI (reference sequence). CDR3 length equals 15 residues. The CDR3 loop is CDSRHRDTVNYGYTF. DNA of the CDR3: TGTGACAGCAGGCACCGGGACACTGTTAACTATGGCTACACCTTC.

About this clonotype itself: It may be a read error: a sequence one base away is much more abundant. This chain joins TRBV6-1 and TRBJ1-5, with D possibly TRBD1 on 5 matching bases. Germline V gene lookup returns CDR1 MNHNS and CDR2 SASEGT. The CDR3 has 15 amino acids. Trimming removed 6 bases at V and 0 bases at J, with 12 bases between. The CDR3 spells CASRTNRYSNQPQHF. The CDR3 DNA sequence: TGTGCCAGCAGAACGAACAGGTATAGCAATCAGCCCCAGCATTTT.

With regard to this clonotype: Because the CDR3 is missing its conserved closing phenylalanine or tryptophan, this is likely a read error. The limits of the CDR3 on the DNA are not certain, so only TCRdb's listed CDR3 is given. CDR3 residues: CVNSQDRGDRVTFL. The chain carries TRBV4-2 and TRBJ2-1; the DNA was not compared with TRBD1, the D call given in the table. Inclusive of both ends, the CDR3 amounts to 14 amino acids. Germline CDR1 reads LGHNA; CDR2 reads YNFKEQ.